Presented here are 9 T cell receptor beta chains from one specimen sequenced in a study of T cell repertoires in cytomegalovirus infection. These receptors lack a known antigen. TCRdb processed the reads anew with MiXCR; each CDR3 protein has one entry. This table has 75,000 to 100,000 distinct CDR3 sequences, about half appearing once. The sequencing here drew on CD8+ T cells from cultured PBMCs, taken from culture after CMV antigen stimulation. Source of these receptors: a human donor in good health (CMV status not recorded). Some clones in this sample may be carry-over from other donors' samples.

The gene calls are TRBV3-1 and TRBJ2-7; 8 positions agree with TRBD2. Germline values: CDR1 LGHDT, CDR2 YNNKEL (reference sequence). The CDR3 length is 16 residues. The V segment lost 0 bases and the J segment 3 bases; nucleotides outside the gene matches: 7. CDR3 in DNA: TGTGCCAGCAGCCAAGAGGGGCGGGGGGCCCTCTACGAGCAGTACTTC. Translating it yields CASSQEGRGALYEQYF.

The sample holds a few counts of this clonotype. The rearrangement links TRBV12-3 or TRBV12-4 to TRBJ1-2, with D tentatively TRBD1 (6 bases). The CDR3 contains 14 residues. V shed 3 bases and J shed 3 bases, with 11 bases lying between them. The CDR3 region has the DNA TGTGCCAGCAGTTTCCAACAGGGCCACTATGGCTACACCTTC. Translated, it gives CASSFQQGHYGYTF.

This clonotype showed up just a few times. The CDR3 DNA reads as TGTGCCAGCGGTGGCCGTTCGGAGACCCAGTACTTC. Translation gives CASGGRSETQYF. The rearrangement joins TRBV11-2 to TRBJ2-5, with no clear D. The ends were cut back, 8 bases at V and 5 bases at J, with 12 bases in the middle. Germline assignment: CDR1 SGHAT and CDR2 FQNNGV. CDR3 length: 12 amino acids.

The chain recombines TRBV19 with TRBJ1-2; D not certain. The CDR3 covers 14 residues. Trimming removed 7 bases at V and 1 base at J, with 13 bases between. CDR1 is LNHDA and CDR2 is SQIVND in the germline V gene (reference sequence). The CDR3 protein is CASTGRSDNYGYTF. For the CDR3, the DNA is TGTGCCAGTACGGGCCGATCGGATAACTATGGCTACACCTTC.

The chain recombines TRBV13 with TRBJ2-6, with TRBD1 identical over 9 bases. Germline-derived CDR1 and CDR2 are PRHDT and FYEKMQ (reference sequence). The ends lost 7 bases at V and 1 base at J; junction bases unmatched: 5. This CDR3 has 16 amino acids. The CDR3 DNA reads TGTGCCAGCATCGACAGGGGGACGTCTGGGGCCAACGTCCTGACTTTC. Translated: CASIDRGTSGANVLTF.

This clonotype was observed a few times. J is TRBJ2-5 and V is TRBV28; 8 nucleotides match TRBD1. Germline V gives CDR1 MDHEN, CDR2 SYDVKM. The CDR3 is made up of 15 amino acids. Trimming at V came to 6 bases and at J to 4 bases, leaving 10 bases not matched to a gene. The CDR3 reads CASSSWMGTGETQYF. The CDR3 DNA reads TGTGCCAGCAGCTCTTGGATGGGGACAGGAGAGACCCAGTACTTC.

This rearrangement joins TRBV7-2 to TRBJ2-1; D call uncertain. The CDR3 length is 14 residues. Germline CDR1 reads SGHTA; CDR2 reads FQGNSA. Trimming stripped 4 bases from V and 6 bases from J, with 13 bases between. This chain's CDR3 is CASSWALGGNEQFF. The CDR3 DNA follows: TGTGCCAGCAGCTGGGCATTGGGTGGCAATGAGCAGTTCTTC.

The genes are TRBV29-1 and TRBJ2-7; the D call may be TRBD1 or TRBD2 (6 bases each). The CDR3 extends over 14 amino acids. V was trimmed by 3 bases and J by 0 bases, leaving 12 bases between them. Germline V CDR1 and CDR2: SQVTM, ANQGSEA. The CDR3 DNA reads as TGCAGCGTTGAGTGGAGGGGGAGCTCCTACGAGCAGTACTTC. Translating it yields CSVEWRGSSYEQYF.

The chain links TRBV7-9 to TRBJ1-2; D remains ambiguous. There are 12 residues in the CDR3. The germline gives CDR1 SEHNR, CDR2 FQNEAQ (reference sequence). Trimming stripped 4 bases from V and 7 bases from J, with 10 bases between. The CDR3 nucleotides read TGTGCCAGCAGCTCCCGCGAAGGTGGCTACACCTTC. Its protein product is CASSSREGGYTF.